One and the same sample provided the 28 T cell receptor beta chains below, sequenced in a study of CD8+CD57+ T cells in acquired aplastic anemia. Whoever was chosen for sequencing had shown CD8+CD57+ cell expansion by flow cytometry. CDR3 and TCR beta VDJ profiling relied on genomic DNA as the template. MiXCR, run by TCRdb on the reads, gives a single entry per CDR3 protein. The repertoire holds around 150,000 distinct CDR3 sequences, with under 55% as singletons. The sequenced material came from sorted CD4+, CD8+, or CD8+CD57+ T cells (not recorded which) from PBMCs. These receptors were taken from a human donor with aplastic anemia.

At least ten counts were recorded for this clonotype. CDR3 coding DNA: TGTGCCAGCAGTGAATATCACCTAGCGGGAGGGTACAATGAGCAGTTCTTC. Its translation is CASSEYHLAGGYNEQFF. V is TRBV25-1 and J is TRBJ2-1, with 12 positions matching TRBD2. The CDR3 is 17 amino acids. Per the germline V gene, CDR1 is MGHDK and CDR2 is SYGVNS. Trimming removed 0 bases from V and 4 bases from J; junction bases left unmatched: 4.

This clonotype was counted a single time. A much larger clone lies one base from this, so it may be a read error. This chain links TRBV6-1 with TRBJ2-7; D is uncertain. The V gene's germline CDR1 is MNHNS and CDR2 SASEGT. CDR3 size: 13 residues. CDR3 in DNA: TGTCCCAGCAGTGAATTTGGGGCCTACGAGCAGTACTTC. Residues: CPSSEFGAYEQYF.

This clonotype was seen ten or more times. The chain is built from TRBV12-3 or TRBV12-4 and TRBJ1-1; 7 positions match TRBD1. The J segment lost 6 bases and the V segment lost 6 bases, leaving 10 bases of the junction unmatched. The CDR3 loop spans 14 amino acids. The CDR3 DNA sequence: TGTGCCAGCAGCAAACGCGAGGGGGCTTCTGAAGCTTTCTTT. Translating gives CASSKREGASEAFF.

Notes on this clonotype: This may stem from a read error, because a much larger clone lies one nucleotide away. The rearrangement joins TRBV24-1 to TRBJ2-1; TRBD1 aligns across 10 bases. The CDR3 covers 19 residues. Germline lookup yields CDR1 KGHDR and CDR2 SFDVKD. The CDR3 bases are TGTGCCACCAGTGATTTTCCTCCGGCCGGGACAGGGGATAACAATGAGCAGTCCTTC. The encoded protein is CATSDFPPAGTGDNNEQSF.

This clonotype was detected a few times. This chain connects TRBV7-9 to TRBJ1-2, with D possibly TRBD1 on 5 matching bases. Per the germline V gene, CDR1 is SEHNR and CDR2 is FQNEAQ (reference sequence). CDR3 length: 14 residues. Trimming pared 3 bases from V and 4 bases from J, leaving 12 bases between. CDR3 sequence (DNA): TGTGCCAGCAGCTTCGGGGGGGAGGGCTATGGCTACACCTTC. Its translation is CASSFGGEGYGYTF.

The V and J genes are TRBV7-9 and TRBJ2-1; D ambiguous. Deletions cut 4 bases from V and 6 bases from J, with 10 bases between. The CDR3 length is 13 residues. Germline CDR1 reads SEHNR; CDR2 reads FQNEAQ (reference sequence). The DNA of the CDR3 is TGTGCCAGCAGCTCACGCCCCCTCAATGAGCAGTTCTTC. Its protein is CASSSRPLNEQFF.

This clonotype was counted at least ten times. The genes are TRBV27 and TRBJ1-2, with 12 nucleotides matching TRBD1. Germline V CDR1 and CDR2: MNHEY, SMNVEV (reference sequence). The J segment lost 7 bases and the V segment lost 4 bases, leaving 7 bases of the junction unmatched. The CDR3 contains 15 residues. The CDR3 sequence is CASSSPGQGARGYTF. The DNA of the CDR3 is TGTGCCAGCAGTTCCCCGGGACAGGGGGCCCGTGGCTACACCTTC.

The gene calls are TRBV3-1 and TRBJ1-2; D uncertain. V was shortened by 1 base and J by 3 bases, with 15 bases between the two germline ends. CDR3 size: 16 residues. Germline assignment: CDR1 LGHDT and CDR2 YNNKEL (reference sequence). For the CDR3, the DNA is TGTGCCAGCAGCCAAGTCTTAACCGACCGAGACTATGGCTACACCTTC. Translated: CASSQVLTDRDYGYTF.

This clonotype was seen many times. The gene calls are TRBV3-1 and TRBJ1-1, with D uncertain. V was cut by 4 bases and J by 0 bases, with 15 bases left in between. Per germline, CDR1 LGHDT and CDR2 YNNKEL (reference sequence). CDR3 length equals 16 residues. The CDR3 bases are TGTGCCAGCAGCCTTAGGATGTCACTCATGAACACTGAAGCTTTCTTT. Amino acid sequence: CASSLRMSLMNTEAFF.

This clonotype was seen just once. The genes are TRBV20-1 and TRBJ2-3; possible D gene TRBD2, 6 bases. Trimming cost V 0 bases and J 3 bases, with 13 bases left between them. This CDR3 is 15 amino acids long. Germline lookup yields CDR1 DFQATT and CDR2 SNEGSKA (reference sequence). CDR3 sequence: CSARDGGEGTDTQYF. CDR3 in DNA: TGCAGTGCTAGAGACGGCGGGGAAGGAACAGATACGCAGTATTTT.

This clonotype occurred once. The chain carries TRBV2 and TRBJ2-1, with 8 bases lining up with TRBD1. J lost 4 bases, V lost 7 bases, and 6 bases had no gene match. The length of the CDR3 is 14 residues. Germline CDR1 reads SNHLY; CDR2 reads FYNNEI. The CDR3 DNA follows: TGTGCCAGCACCCCAGGGGGCGGTTACAATGAGCAGTTCTTC. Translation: CASTPGGGYNEQFF.

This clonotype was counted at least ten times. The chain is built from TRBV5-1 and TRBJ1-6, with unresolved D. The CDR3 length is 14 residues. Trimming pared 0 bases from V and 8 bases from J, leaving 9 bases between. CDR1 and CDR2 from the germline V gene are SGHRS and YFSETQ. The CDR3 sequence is CASSLDRFDSPLHF. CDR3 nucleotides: TGCGCCAGCAGCTTGGACAGATTTGATTCACCCCTCCACTTT. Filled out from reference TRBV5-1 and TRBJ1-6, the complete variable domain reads KAGVTQTPRYLIKTRGQQVTLSCSPISGHRSVSWYQQTPGQGLQFLFEYFSETQRNKGNFPGRFSGRQFSNSRSEMNVSTLELGDSALYLCASSLDRFDSPLHFGNGTRLTVT.

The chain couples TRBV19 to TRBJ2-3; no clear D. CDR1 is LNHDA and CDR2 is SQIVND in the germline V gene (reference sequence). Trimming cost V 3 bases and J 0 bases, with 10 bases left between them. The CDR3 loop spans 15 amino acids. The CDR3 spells CASSISGSSTDTQYF. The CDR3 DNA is TGTGCCAGTAGTATTTCTGGAAGCAGCACAGATACGCAGTATTTT.

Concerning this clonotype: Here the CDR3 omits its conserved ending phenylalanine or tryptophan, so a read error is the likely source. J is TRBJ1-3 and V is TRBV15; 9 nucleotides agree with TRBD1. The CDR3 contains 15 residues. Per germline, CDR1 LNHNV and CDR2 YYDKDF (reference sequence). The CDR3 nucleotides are TGTGCCGCCAGCATACAGGGGGCAATTTTAAACACCATATATATT. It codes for CAASIQGAILNTIYI.

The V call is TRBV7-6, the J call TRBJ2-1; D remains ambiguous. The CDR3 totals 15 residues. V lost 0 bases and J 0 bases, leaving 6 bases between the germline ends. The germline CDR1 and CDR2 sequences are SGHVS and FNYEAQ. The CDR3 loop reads CASSLALNSYNEQFF. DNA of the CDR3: TGTGCCAGCAGCTTAGCACTAAACTCCTACAATGAGCAGTTCTTC.

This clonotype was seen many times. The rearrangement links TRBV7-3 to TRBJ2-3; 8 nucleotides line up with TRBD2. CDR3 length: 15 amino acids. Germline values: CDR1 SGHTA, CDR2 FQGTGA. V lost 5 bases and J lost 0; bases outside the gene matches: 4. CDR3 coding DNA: TGTGCCAGCAGCGTTAGCGGGATTAGCACAGATACGCAGTATTTT. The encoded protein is CASSVSGISTDTQYF. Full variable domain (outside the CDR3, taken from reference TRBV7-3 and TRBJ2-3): GAGVSQTPSNKVTEKGKYVELRCDPISGHTALYWYRQSLGQGPEFLIYFQGTGAADDSGLPNDRFFAVRPEGSVSTLKIQRTERGDSAVYLCASSVSGISTDTQYFGPGTRLTVL.

Here the CDR3 DNA reads TGCGCCAGCAGCTTGAATTACAATGAGCAGTTCTTC. Its protein is CASSLNYNEQFF. The chain employs TRBV5-1 and TRBJ2-1; D is unclear. Germline lookup yields CDR1 SGHRS and CDR2 YFSETQ. Trimming removed 1 base from V and 4 bases from J, with 3 bases in between. The length of the CDR3 is 12 residues.

CDR3 coding DNA: TGCAGTGCTAGAGATTCGCCCAATGAGCAGTTCTTC. It is translated as CSARDSPNEQFF. The J gene is TRBJ2-1, the V gene TRBV20-1; no clear D. Germline assignment: CDR1 DFQATT and CDR2 SNEGSKA (reference sequence). The CDR3 consists of 12 residues. The V end was cut by 0 bases, the J end by 6 bases, with 6 bases between.

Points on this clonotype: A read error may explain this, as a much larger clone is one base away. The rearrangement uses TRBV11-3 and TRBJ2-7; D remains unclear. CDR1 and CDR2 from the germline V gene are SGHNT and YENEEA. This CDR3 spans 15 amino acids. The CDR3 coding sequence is TGTGCCAGCAGCCAAGGAGAATCTCTCGTCTACGGGCAGTACTTC. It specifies CASSQGESLVYGQYF.

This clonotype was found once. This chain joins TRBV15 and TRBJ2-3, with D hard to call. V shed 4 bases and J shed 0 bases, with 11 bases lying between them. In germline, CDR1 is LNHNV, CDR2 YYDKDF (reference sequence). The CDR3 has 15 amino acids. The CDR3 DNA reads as TGTGCCACCAGCATGCAGGCCGTGAGCACAGATACGCAGTATTTT. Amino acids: CATSMQAVSTDTQYF.

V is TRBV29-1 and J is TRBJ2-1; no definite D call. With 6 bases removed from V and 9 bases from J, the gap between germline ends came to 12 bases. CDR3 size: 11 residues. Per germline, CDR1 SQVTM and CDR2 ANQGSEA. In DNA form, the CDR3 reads TGCAGCGTAAGCGAAGCCGGTGAGCAGTTCTTC. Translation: CSVSEAGEQFF.

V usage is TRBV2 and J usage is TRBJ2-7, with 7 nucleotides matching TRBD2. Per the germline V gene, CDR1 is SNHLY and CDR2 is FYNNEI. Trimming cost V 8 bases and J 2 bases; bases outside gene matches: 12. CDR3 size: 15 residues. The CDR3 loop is CASRQGAGLTYEQYF. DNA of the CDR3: TGTGCCAGCCGCCAGGGAGCGGGACTAACCTACGAGCAGTACTTC.

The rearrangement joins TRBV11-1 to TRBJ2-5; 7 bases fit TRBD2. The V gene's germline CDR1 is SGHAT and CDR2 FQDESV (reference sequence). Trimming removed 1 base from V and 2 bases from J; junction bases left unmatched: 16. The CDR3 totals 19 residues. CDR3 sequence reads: CASSLGLSSGPAVQETQYF. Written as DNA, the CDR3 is TGTGCCAGCAGCTTAGGGTTGAGTAGCGGGCCGGCCGTACAAGAGACCCAGTACTTC.

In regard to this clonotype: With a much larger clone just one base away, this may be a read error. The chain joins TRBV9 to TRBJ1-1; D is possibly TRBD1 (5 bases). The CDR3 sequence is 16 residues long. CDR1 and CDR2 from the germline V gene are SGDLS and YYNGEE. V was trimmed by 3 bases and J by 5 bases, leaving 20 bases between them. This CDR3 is CASSAPRGASSTEAFF. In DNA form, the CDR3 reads TGTGCCAGCAGCGCGCCTCGAGGGGCGAGTTCTACTGAAGCTTTCTTT.

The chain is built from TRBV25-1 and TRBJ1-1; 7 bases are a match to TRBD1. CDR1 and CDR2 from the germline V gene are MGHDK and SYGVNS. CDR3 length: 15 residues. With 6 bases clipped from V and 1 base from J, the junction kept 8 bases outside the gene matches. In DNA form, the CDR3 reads TGTGCCAGCAGCCGTCCCGGGACAGAGAACACTGAAGCTTTCTTT. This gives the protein CASSRPGTENTEAFF.

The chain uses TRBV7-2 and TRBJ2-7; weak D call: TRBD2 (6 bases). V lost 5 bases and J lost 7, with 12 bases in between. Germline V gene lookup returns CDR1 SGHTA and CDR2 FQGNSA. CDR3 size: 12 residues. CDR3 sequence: CASSEAGLEQYF. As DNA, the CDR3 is TGTGCCAGCAGCGAAGCGGGTCTGGAGCAGTACTTC.

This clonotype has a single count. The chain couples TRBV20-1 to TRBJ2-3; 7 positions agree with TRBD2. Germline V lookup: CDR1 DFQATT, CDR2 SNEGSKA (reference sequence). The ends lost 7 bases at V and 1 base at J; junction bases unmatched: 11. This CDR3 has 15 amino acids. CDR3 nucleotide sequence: TGCAGTGAATCTGTTCGCGCGGGGGGCACAGATACGCAGTATTTT. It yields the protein CSESVRAGGTDTQYF.

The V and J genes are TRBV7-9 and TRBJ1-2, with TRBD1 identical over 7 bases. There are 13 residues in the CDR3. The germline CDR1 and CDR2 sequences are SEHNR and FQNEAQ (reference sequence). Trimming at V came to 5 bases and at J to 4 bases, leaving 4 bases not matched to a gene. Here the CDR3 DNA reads TGTGCCAGCAGCACACAGGGGACCTATGGCTACACCTTC. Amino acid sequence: CASSTQGTYGYTF.